Presented here are 8 T cell receptor beta chains from one specimen sequenced in a study of blood T cell repertoires in COVID-19. This table comes from immunoSEQ multiplex PCR, and its TCRdb copy is limited to in-frame clones, with some not included. The table shows some 510,000 clones, with roughly 90% occurring only once. Sequences were obtained from PBMCs or T cells enriched from blood (not recorded which). The receptors originated from a middle-aged woman who had recovered from COVID-19.

The gene calls are TRBV5-1 and TRBJ1-5; 7 bases are shared with TRBD1. The CDR3 loop spans 15 amino acids. V trimming: 1 base; J trimming: 5 bases; junction bases outside the gene matches: 6. Germline V CDR1 and CDR2: SGHRS, YFSETQ. CDR3 residues: CASSLTGDRDQPQHF. The DNA for the CDR3 is TGCGCCAGCAGCTTGACAGGGGATCGGGATCAGCCCCAGCATTTT.

V usage is TRBV15 and J usage is TRBJ2-7; 11 nucleotides align to TRBD2. J was trimmed by 3 bases and V by 1 base; bases with no gene match: 8. CDR1 and CDR2 from the germline V gene are LNHNV and YYDKDF (reference sequence). The CDR3 totals 17 residues. The CDR3 bases are TGTGCCACCAGCAGAGGCCTGACTAGCGGGGCGATCTACGAGCAGTACTTC. Protein: CATSRGLTSGAIYEQYF.

V usage is TRBV10-3 and J usage is TRBJ1-1, with TRBD1 as a possible D gene (6 bases). The V end was cut by 9 bases, the J end by 1 base, with 12 bases between. Germline V lookup: CDR1 ENHRY, CDR2 SYGVKD. The CDR3 contains 13 residues. CDR3 in DNA: TGTGCCATGCAGGGGAATTGGAACACTGAAGCTTTCTTT. Amino acids: CAMQGNWNTEAFF.

As DNA, the CDR3 is TGTGCCAGCAGCTTGGGGGACTTCTCCCCCGGGGAGCTGTTTTTT. This gives the protein CASSLGDFSPGELFF. The V gene is TRBV5-5, the J gene TRBJ2-2; possible D gene TRBD2, 6 bases. The CDR3 contains 15 residues. CDR1 and CDR2 from the germline V gene are SGHKS and YYEKEE (reference sequence). Trimming stripped 0 bases from V and 6 bases from J, with 12 bases between.

The rearrangement uses TRBV29-1 and TRBJ2-5; D is possibly TRBD2 (6 bases). Germline CDR1 SQVTM, CDR2 ANQGSEA. This CDR3 is 13 amino acids long. The V end was cut by 5 bases, the J end by 5 bases, with 15 bases between. As DNA, the CDR3 is TGCAGCGTTAATCGGGGGATTGGGGAGACCCAGTACTTC. Amino acid sequence: CSVNRGIGETQYF.

This chain joins TRBV12-5 and TRBJ2-3; no definite D call. With 7 bases removed from V and 4 bases from J, the gap between germline ends came to 12 bases. CDR3 length: 13 amino acids. Germline V gene lookup returns CDR1 LGHNT and CDR2 FRNRAP. The CDR3 sequence: CASAPGQADTQYF. In DNA, the CDR3 is TGTGCTAGTGCTCCCGGCCAGGCAGATACGCAGTATTTT.

The chain carries TRBV7-9 and TRBJ2-3; D not resolved. This CDR3 contains 15 residues. V was clipped by 6 bases and J by 5 bases, with 18 bases between them. Germline loops: CDR1 SEHNR, CDR2 FQNEAQ (reference sequence). DNA of the CDR3: TGTGCCAGCAGGCCCCGAATTAGCCCCCGAGATACGCAGTATTTT. Translating it yields CASRPRISPRDTQYF.

V gene TRBV6-5 combines with J gene TRBJ1-2, with D maybe TRBD1 (6 bases). CDR1 is MNHEY, CDR2 SVGAGI, per germline. CDR3 length equals 12 residues. V was shortened by 6 bases and J by 2 bases, with 7 bases between the two germline ends. In DNA form, the CDR3 reads TGTGCCAGCAGCGACAGGAACTATGGCTACACCTTC. This gives the protein CASSDRNYGYTF.